This passage covers 28 T cell receptor beta chains from one sample sequenced in a study of spatial heterogeneity in lung cancer. This sample's time point: sample taken at primary tumor resection. The study sequenced unsorted whole RNA from tumor, nontumor lung or frozen PBMC. Via MiXCR, TCRdb re-called the 5' RACE reads, giving one row per CDR3 protein. The sample carries about 90,000 distinct CDR3 sequences, roughly 10% recorded once. The starting material was PBMCs, obtained at surgery. These receptor sequences come from a male donor with early-stage non-small cell lung cancer.

This clonotype occurred many times. This chain connects TRBV7-8 to TRBJ2-3; D assignment may be TRBD1 or TRBD2 (5 bases each). V dropped 4 bases and J dropped 3 bases, with 5 bases sitting between them. Germline-derived CDR1 and CDR2 are SGHVS and FQNEAQ. This CDR3 comprises 12 residues. The CDR3 bases are TGTGCCAGCAGCTGGGGGACAGATACGCAGTATTTT. This sequence encodes CASSWGTDTQYF.

This clonotype was recorded at least ten times. The gene calls are TRBV11-2 and TRBJ2-3, with D possibly being TRBD2 (6 bases). Deletions cut 1 base from V and 0 bases from J, with 14 bases between. Germline V gene sequence: CDR1 SGHAT, CDR2 FQNNGV. CDR3 size: 17 residues. CDR3 sequence reads: CASSLVAGLRSTDTQYF. The DNA of the CDR3 is TGTGCCAGCAGCTTAGTAGCCGGACTACGTAGCACAGATACGCAGTATTTT.

This chain uses TRBV10-3 with TRBJ2-7, with no clear D. Germline V gene sequence: CDR1 ENHRY, CDR2 SYGVKD. V gave up 5 bases and J gave up 0 bases, with 11 bases separating them. The CDR3 consists of 14 residues. For the CDR3, the DNA is TGTGCCATCAGTAAGGGCAGTAGCTCCTACGAGCAGTACTTC. This sequence encodes CAISKGSSSYEQYF.

The chain joins TRBV7-2 to TRBJ2-3; TRBD2 aligns across 7 bases. The germline V gene has CDR1 SGHTA and CDR2 FQGNSA. This CDR3 has 15 amino acids. Losses at the gene ends were 1 base for V and 2 bases for J; bases not matched to a gene: 3. CDR3 region: CASSLGLAITDTQYF. CDR3 nucleotides: TGTGCCAGCAGCTTAGGACTAGCTATCACAGATACGCAGTATTTT.

This clonotype was recorded at least ten times. The gene calls are TRBV20-1 and TRBJ2-7; 8 bases line up with TRBD2. CDR3 length: 11 residues. Trimming took 3 bases from V and 6 from J; bases not matched to a gene: 1. CDR1 and CDR2 from the germline V gene are DFQATT and SNEGSKA (reference sequence). CDR3 DNA: TGCAGTGCTAGCCGGGGGGGCGAGCAGTACTTC. It encodes CSASRGGEQYF.

This clonotype was counted only a few times. The J gene is TRBJ2-5, the V gene TRBV3-1; no firm D call. Germline values: CDR1 LGHDT, CDR2 YNNKEL (reference sequence). Trimming stripped 4 bases from V and 0 bases from J, with 9 bases between. CDR3 length: 14 residues. As DNA, the CDR3 is TGTGCCAGCAGCCCAAGACGGTACCAAGAGACCCAGTACTTC. Its translation is CASSPRRYQETQYF.

This clonotype showed up just a few times. V and J are TRBV29-1 and TRBJ1-5; TRBD1 is a possible D gene (5 bases). CDR1 and CDR2 (germline): SQVTM, ANQGSEA. The CDR3 loop spans 13 amino acids. The V gene lost 5 bases and the J gene lost 1 base, with 9 bases spanning the gap. The CDR3 nucleotides read TGCAGCGTTTCCCGGGACAGCAATCAGCCCCAGCATTTT. Its translation: CSVSRDSNQPQHF.

V usage is TRBV7-9 and J usage is TRBJ2-1, with TRBD1 matching over 9 bases. The CDR3 totals 14 residues. In germline, CDR1 is SEHNR, CDR2 FQNEAQ (reference sequence). Trimming removed 5 bases from V and 2 bases from J; junction bases left unmatched: 1. Here the CDR3 reads CASSRDRAYNEQFF. CDR3 in DNA: TGTGCCAGCAGCCGGGACAGGGCCTACAATGAGCAGTTCTTC.

Of note for this clonotype: This may be a read error, as it is one base from a much larger clone. The chain uses TRBV20-1 and TRBJ2-1, with D possibly matching TRBD2 (5 bases). Germline V gene data show CDR1 as DFQATT and CDR2 as SNEGSKA (reference sequence). V lost 6 bases, J lost 1 base, and 22 bases lay in between. The CDR3 is 17 residues long. The CDR3 region is CSAEAPVKRMSYNEQFF. The CDR3 DNA sequence: TGCAGTGCCGAGGCGCCCGTCAAGCGGATGTCCTACAATGAGCAGTTCTTC.

This clonotype appeared many times. The chain carries TRBV29-1 and TRBJ2-3; no clear D. CDR1 and CDR2 (germline): SQVTM, ANQGSEA. V was clipped by 4 bases and J by 1 base, with 9 bases between them. This CDR3 contains 13 residues. Here the CDR3 DNA reads TGCAGCGTTGGGCGATCCGGCACAGATACGCAGTATTTT. Translation gives CSVGRSGTDTQYF.

This clonotype occurred a few times. This chain links TRBV20-1 with TRBJ2-5, with D tentatively TRBD1 (5 bases). The CDR3 runs 14 residues. Germline CDR1 reads DFQATT; CDR2 reads SNEGSKA (reference sequence). With 1 base removed from V and 1 base from J, the gap between germline ends came to 10 bases. The DNA for the CDR3 is TGCAGTGCTAGAGCCCCAGGGATCCAAGAGACCCAGTACTTC. Amino acids: CSARAPGIQETQYF.

This clonotype was detected only a few times. The V and J genes are TRBV16 and TRBJ2-1; D unresolved. The CDR3 has 14 residues. Germline V gene sequence: CDR1 KGHSY, CDR2 FQNENV. Trimming cost V 3 bases and J 2 bases, with 8 bases left between them. The CDR3 protein is CASSQSFTYNEQFF. The CDR3 DNA sequence: TGTGCCAGCAGCCAGTCTTTTACCTACAATGAGCAGTTCTTC. Together with reference TRBV16 and TRBJ2-1, the CDR3 gives the full variable domain: GEEVAQTPKHLVRGEGQKAKLYCAPIKGHSYVFWYQQVLKNEFKFLISFQNENVFDETGMPKERFSAKCLPNSPCSLEIQATKLEDSAVYFCASSQSFTYNEQFFGPGTRLTVL.

This clonotype has a count of ten or more. This chain links TRBV28 with TRBJ1-5, with 10 bases that match TRBD1. The CDR3 is made up of 14 amino acids. Germline lookup yields CDR1 MDHEN and CDR2 SYDVKM. Germline trimming cut 7 bases from V and 5 bases from J; bases unmatched to any gene: 5. The CDR3 DNA sequence: TGTGCCAGCACCAGCGGGACAGGGGATCAGCCCCAGCATTTT. This codes for CASTSGTGDQPQHF.

This clonotype showed up just a few times. This chain uses TRBV28 with TRBJ2-5; possibly TRBD1 or TRBD2 for D (5 bases each). Trimming took off 6 bases at V and 1 base at J, with 12 bases between the two ends. The germline gives CDR1 MDHEN, CDR2 SYDVKM. The CDR3 length is 14 residues. CDR3: CASRPGTSQETQYF. CDR3 DNA: TGTGCCAGCAGACCCGGGACCAGCCAAGAGACCCAGTACTTC.

This clonotype showed up just a few times. The rearrangement joins TRBV4-1 to TRBJ2-1; TRBD2 aligns across 16 bases. The germline gives CDR1 MGHRA, CDR2 YSYEKL. The V gene end was trimmed by 4 bases and the J gene end by 9 bases; junction bases not matched to a gene: 3. CDR3 length: 15 amino acids. The CDR3 DNA follows: TGCGCCAGCAGCCGGGGACTAGCGGGAGGGAGTGAGCAGTTCTTC. Protein: CASSRGLAGGSEQFF.

This clonotype occurred many times. V usage is TRBV10-3 and J usage is TRBJ2-3; tentatively, D is TRBD2 (7 bases). Between the trimmed V and J ends, which lost 8 bases and 4 bases, there was a span of 16 bases. The CDR3 is made up of 14 amino acids. CDR1 ENHRY and CDR2 SYGVKD come from the germline V gene. The DNA for the CDR3 is TGTGCCATCCGAGGGGGGGGCGTCCCAGATACGCAGTATTTT. Protein product: CAIRGGGVPDTQYF.

This chain uses TRBV5-1 with TRBJ2-7; 8 bases line up with TRBD2. Germline values: CDR1 SGHRS, CDR2 YFSETQ. J was trimmed by 6 bases and V by 0 bases; bases with no gene match: 5. This CDR3 contains 14 residues. CDR3 DNA: TGCGCCAGCAGCTTGGACGGGAGGGCCTTCGAGCAGTACTTC. As protein: CASSLDGRAFEQYF. The variable domain in full, with the rest retrieved from reference TRBV5-1 and TRBJ2-7, is KAGVTQTPRYLIKTRGQQVTLSCSPISGHRSVSWYQQTPGQGLQFLFEYFSETQRNKGNFPGRFSGRQFSNSRSEMNVSTLELGDSALYLCASSLDGRAFEQYFGPGTRLTVT.

This clonotype was picked up a small number of times. This chain joins TRBV29-1 and TRBJ1-1; TRBD1 aligns across 9 bases. The CDR3 sequence is 13 residues long. Germline V gives CDR1 SQVTM, CDR2 ANQGSEA. V dropped 6 bases and J dropped 3; count of bases not matched to a gene: 5. The CDR3 sequence is CSVSGQGHTEAFF. The CDR3 DNA sequence: TGCAGCGTGTCGGGACAGGGTCACACTGAAGCTTTCTTT.

The table lists this clonotype with a few counts. V gene TRBV28 combines with J gene TRBJ2-1; possible D gene TRBD1, 6 bases. Germline V lookup: CDR1 MDHEN, CDR2 SYDVKM. This CDR3 is built from 14 residues. The V end was cut by 5 bases, the J end by 8 bases, with 16 bases between. CDR3 in DNA: TGTGCCAGCAGTGCGAACAGGGTACTTGATGAGCAGTTCTTC. It codes for CASSANRVLDEQFF.

This clonotype was picked up a small number of times. The rearrangement uses TRBV28 and TRBJ2-7; 12 positions match TRBD2. Germline V gene sequence: CDR1 MDHEN, CDR2 SYDVKM. CDR3 size: 14 residues. The J segment lost 4 bases and the V segment lost 5 bases, leaving 3 bases of the junction unmatched. Written as DNA, the CDR3 is TGTGCCAGCAGTCGAACTAGCGGGGGGTACGAGCAGTACTTC. Protein sequence: CASSRTSGGYEQYF.

This clonotype has a handful of counts. The chain recombines TRBV27 with TRBJ1-5, with D hard to call. Trimming took off 6 bases at V and 1 base at J, with 7 bases between the two ends. Germline CDR1 is MNHEY and CDR2 is SMNVEV (reference sequence). This CDR3 has 13 amino acids. The CDR3, as DNA: TGTGCCAGCAGCCTAACGAGCAATCAGCCCCAGCATTTT. Amino acids: CASSLTSNQPQHF.

The chain couples TRBV7-2 to TRBJ2-2, with D possibly TRBD2 on 5 matching bases. V was pared by 2 bases and J by 5 bases, with 12 bases between. There are 15 residues in the CDR3. CDR1 is SGHTA, CDR2 FQGNSA, per germline. Written as DNA, the CDR3 is TGTGCCAGCAGCTTAATGAGCGGTTATACCGGGGAGCTGTTTTTT. Translation gives CASSLMSGYTGELFF.

This clonotype has just a few counts. Here the CDR3 DNA reads TGCGCCAGCAGCACCGGGACAGGAGGAGAAAAACTGTTTTTT. Amino acid sequence: CASSTGTGGEKLFF. The J gene is TRBJ1-4, the V gene TRBV5-1; 8 bases agree with TRBD1. Germline-derived CDR1 and CDR2 are SGHRS and YFSETQ. V lost 4 bases to trimming and J lost 8 bases; unmatched junction nucleotides: 7. CDR3 size: 14 residues.

The table lists this clonotype with many counts. The V and J genes are TRBV28 and TRBJ2-5; 7 nucleotides match TRBD1. V shed 9 bases, J shed 1 base, and the junction held 11 bases outside the gene matches. The CDR3 runs to 15 residues. Germline CDR1 reads MDHEN; CDR2 reads SYDVKM. The CDR3 region is CASFAPGQFQETQYF. The CDR3 bases are TGTGCCAGTTTCGCACCGGGACAGTTCCAAGAGACCCAGTACTTC.

The chain has TRBV24-1 and TRBJ2-5; TRBD1 agrees at 7 bases. V shed 5 bases and J 5 bases; nucleotides not matched to a gene: 4. This CDR3 has 13 residues. In germline, CDR1 is KGHDR, CDR2 SFDVKD. CDR3 DNA: TGTGCCACCAGTGGAGGGGGCGACGAGACCCAGTACTTC. Translation: CATSGGGDETQYF.

This clonotype was detected ten times or more. The chain recombines TRBV28 with TRBJ2-3; D uncertain. Germline V gene sequence: CDR1 MDHEN, CDR2 SYDVKM. This CDR3 is 12 amino acids long. V was cut by 6 bases and J by 6 bases, with 10 bases left in between. CDR3 coding DNA: TGTGCCAGCAGCCAAAACAAGGATACGCAGTATTTT. Amino acid sequence: CASSQNKDTQYF.

This clonotype was seen repeatedly, ten times or more. The chain is built from TRBV18 and TRBJ2-1; D is possibly TRBD1 (6 bases). The CDR3 has 14 residues. Trimming stripped 3 bases from V and 4 bases from J, with 10 bases between. CDR1 is KGHSH and CDR2 is LQKENI in the germline V gene. As DNA, the CDR3 is TGTGCCAGCTCACCTTCAGGGGATTACAATGAGCAGTTCTTC. Amino acid sequence: CASSPSGDYNEQFF.

This clonotype turned up a few times. The chain joins TRBV4-3 to TRBJ2-1; no firm D call. CDR3 length: 15 amino acids. V was clipped by 5 bases and J by 0 bases, with 11 bases between them. The germline V gene has CDR1 LGHNA and CDR2 YSLEER. CDR3: CASSSTASSYNEQFF. In nucleotides, the CDR3 is TGCGCCAGCAGCTCTACGGCGTCCTCCTACAATGAGCAGTTCTTC.